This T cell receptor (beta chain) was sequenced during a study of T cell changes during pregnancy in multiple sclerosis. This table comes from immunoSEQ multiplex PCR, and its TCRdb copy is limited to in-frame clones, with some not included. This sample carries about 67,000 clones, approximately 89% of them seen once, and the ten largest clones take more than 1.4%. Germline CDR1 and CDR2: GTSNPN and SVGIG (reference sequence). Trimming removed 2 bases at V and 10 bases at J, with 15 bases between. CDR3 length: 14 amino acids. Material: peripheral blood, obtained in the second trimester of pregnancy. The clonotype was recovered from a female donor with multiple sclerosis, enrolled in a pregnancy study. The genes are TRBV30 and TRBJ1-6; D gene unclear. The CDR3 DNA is TGTGCCTGGAGTAGGACCTCTTCGGGGTCACCCCTCCACTTT. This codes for CAWSRTSSGSPLHF.